A single sample is the source of the 31 T cell receptor beta chains below, sequenced in a study of shared clonotypes between healthy human individuals. Repertoires were generated with immunoSEQ multiplex PCR, while TCRdb's copy carries only in-frame clones and drops some. The sample records some 2,100,000 clones, under 95% being singletons. The naive CD8 fraction comprised CD45RO-negative cells positively selected for CCR7 and excluded terminally differentiated effector memory CD45RA+ cells. The sample consisted of naive CD8+ T cells from PBMCs. All receptors derive from a man younger than 35 in good health. Some clones in this sample may be carry-over from other donors' samples.

The chain links TRBV7-9 to TRBJ2-3, with 12 nucleotides matching TRBD2. The CDR3 runs to 18 residues. CDR1 is SEHNR, CDR2 FQNEAQ, per germline (reference sequence). With 5 bases clipped from V and 2 bases from J, the junction kept 11 bases outside the gene matches. Here the CDR3 DNA reads TGTGCCAGCAGCCTGCAACTAGCGGGGGGTTCCTCCACAGATACGCAGTATTTT. It encodes CASSLQLAGGSSTDTQYF.

V usage is TRBV29-1 and J usage is TRBJ1-1, with D uncertain. The germline V gene encodes CDR1 SQVTM and CDR2 ANQGSEA. The V end lost 6 bases, the J end lost 7 bases, and 21 bases lay between the germline ends. This CDR3 is built from 14 residues. The CDR3 DNA reads as TGCAGCGTCGGGTGGGTCAGTCGGGTGGGTGAAGCTTTCTTT. This encodes CSVGWVSRVGEAFF.

This chain uses TRBV10-3 with TRBJ2-6; TRBD1 agrees at 9 bases. The CDR3 runs 16 residues. Germline assignment: CDR1 ENHRY and CDR2 SYGVKD. The V segment lost 5 bases and the J segment 0 bases; nucleotides outside the gene matches: 2. This CDR3 reads CAISNRGPSGANVLTF. CDR3 DNA: TGTGCCATCAGTAACAGGGGGCCCTCTGGGGCCAACGTCCTGACTTTC.

The V call is TRBV28, the J call TRBJ2-1, with unresolved D. The CDR3 is made up of 12 amino acids. CDR1 and CDR2 (germline): MDHEN, SYDVKM. Deletions cut 1 base from V and 9 bases from J, with 7 bases between. The CDR3 DNA follows: TGTGCCAGCAGTTTATTCATAGGTGAGCAGTTCTTC. Its translation is CASSLFIGEQFF.

The chain's CDR3 is CATSRDLEGTLPNEQFF. CDR3 coding DNA: TGTGCCACCAGCAGAGATCTGGAGGGGACTCTCCCCAATGAGCAGTTCTTC. The chain has TRBV15 and TRBJ2-1; tentative D call: TRBD2 (6 bases). The ends were cut back, 0 bases at V and 6 bases at J, with 18 bases in the middle. Germline lookup yields CDR1 LNHNV and CDR2 YYDKDF (reference sequence). The CDR3 is 17 amino acids.

The genes are TRBV19 and TRBJ2-7, with 9 bases that match TRBD1. The CDR3 totals 15 residues. The J segment lost 3 bases and the V segment lost 1 base, leaving 4 bases of the junction unmatched. Germline lookup yields CDR1 LNHDA and CDR2 SQIVND (reference sequence). The DNA of the CDR3 is TGTGCCAGTAGTATAGGACAGGGGGTGGACTACGAGCAGTACTTC. Its translation is CASSIGQGVDYEQYF.

This clone has a single count. This rearrangement joins TRBV11-1 to TRBJ2-2; D is unclear. The CDR3 contains 16 residues. Germline CDR1 reads SGHAT; CDR2 reads FQDESV (reference sequence). V was clipped by 5 bases and J by 0 bases, with 13 bases between them. The CDR3 reads CASSLRPGANTGELFF. CDR3 nucleotides: TGTGCCAGCAGCCTTCGACCGGGCGCGAACACCGGGGAGCTGTTTTTT. The full variable domain, completed using reference TRBV11-1 and TRBJ2-2, is EAEVAQSPRYKITEKSQAVAFWCDPISGHATLYWYRQILGQGPELLVQFQDESVVDDSQLPKDRFSAERLKGVDSTLKIQPAELGDSAMYLCASSLRPGANTGELFFGEGSRLTVL.

V and J are TRBV7-9 and TRBJ2-7; no definite D call. The length of the CDR3 is 14 residues. Germline V gene sequence: CDR1 SEHNR, CDR2 FQNEAQ (reference sequence). Trimming left V 7 bases short and J 0 bases short, with 13 bases between. CDR3 nucleotide sequence: TGTGCCAGCATCTGGCCCCCCCCCTCCTACGAGCAGTACTTC. Its protein is CASIWPPPSYEQYF.

The rearrangement uses TRBV28 and TRBJ1-1; unclear D gene. V dropped 1 base and J dropped 1 base, with 7 bases sitting between them. CDR3 length equals 14 residues. Germline V gives CDR1 MDHEN, CDR2 SYDVKM. The CDR3 coding sequence is TGTGCCAGCAGTTTATTACTGGAGAACACTGAAGCTTTCTTT. It yields the protein CASSLLLENTEAFF. Combining the CDR3 with reference TRBV28 and TRBJ1-1 gives the whole variable domain DVKVTQSSRYLVKRTGEKVFLECVQDMDHENMFWYRQDPGLGLRLIYFSYDVKMKEKGDIPEGYSVSREKKERFSLILESASTNQTSMYLCASSLLLENTEAFFGQGTRLTVV.

A single count supports this clone. The rearrangement links TRBV5-8 to TRBJ2-7, with TRBD2 identical over 9 bases. V lost 0 bases and J lost 6; bases outside the gene matches: 7. Germline-derived CDR1 and CDR2 are SGHTS and YDEGEE. The CDR3 is 15 residues long. CDR3 DNA: TGTGCCAGCAGCTTGGGCTCACTAGCGGGTAGCGAGCAGTACTTC. Protein product: CASSLGSLAGSEQYF.

The chain links TRBV7-9 to TRBJ2-1; weak D call: TRBD1 (5 bases). The length of the CDR3 is 18 residues. The germline gives CDR1 SEHNR, CDR2 FQNEAQ (reference sequence). Trimming took 5 bases from V and 2 from J, leaving 22 bases between them. The CDR3 spells CASSHSIIRADTYNEQFF. CDR3 coding DNA: TGTGCCAGCAGCCATTCCATTATCAGGGCTGATACCTACAATGAGCAGTTCTTC.

J is TRBJ1-3 and V is TRBV7-6, with D perhaps TRBD1 (6 bases). The CDR3 covers 12 residues. Germline-derived CDR1 and CDR2 are SGHVS and FNYEAQ. Trimming removed 8 bases from V and 4 bases from J, with 9 bases in between. DNA for the CDR3: TGTGCCAGCTCAGGGGAGGGAAACACCATATATTTT. It codes for CASSGEGNTIYF. Combining the CDR3 with reference TRBV7-6 and TRBJ1-3 gives the whole variable domain GAGVSQSPRYKVTKRGQDVALRCDPISGHVSLYWYRQALGQGPEFLTYFNYEAQQDKSGLPNDRFSAERPEGSISTLTIQRTEQRDSAMYRCASSGEGNTIYFGEGSWLTVV.

This clone was picked up one time. The chain couples TRBV30 to TRBJ2-1; tentative D call: TRBD1 (6 bases). Germline assignment: CDR1 GTSNPN and CDR2 SVGIG (reference sequence). This CDR3 is built from 13 residues. Trimming took off 4 bases at V and 9 bases at J, with 16 bases between the two ends. DNA for the CDR3: TGTGCCTGGAAAACAGGGATCCTAAGTGAGCAGTTCTTC. This encodes CAWKTGILSEQFF.

The gene calls are TRBV19 and TRBJ1-2; D remains unclear. The CDR3 runs to 15 residues. The germline V and J ends were trimmed by 3 bases and 1 base, with 12 bases remaining between them. Germline CDR1 and CDR2: LNHDA and SQIVND (reference sequence). The CDR3: CASSILPAVNYGYTF. The DNA for the CDR3 is TGTGCCAGTAGTATTCTTCCAGCTGTTAACTATGGCTACACCTTC.

CDR3 protein: CASTPSMVYGYTF. The CDR3 nucleotides are TGTGCCAGCACCCCCAGTATGGTCTATGGCTACACCTTC. The V call is TRBV28, the J call TRBJ1-2, with D unresolved. V lost 7 bases and J lost 4, with 13 bases in between. The CDR3 contains 13 residues. Germline V gene lookup returns CDR1 MDHEN and CDR2 SYDVKM.

The chain combines TRBV12-5 with TRBJ1-2, with a tentative D call TRBD1 (5 bases). Trimming pared 0 bases from V and 4 bases from J, leaving 9 bases between. This CDR3 contains 14 residues. Per the germline V gene, CDR1 is LGHNT and CDR2 is FRNRAP. This CDR3 is CASGLVDSIYGYTF. For the CDR3, the DNA is TGTGCTAGTGGTTTGGTAGACAGTATCTATGGCTACACCTTC.

The rearrangement joins TRBV6-5 to TRBJ2-1; 10 bases are a match to TRBD2. Germline CDR1 reads MNHEY; CDR2 reads SVGAGI. V was pared by 4 bases and J by 5 bases, with 8 bases of the junction left unmatched. This CDR3 is built from 16 residues. The CDR3 DNA reads as TGTGCCAGCAGTTTCCATCCGGGACTAGCGAACAATGAGCAGTTCTTC. It specifies CASSFHPGLANNEQFF.

The V gene is TRBV7-9, the J gene TRBJ2-5; perhaps TRBD1 as D (5 bases). This CDR3 region has 16 residues. V lost 5 bases and J 2 bases, leaving 18 bases between the germline ends. The germline V gene has CDR1 SEHNR and CDR2 FQNEAQ (reference sequence). As DNA, the CDR3 is TGTGCCAGCAGCCCTAGGGGATGGCAGTCGCAAGAGACCCAGTACTTC. Amino acid sequence: CASSPRGWQSQETQYF.

The gene calls are TRBV11-2 and TRBJ2-7; 7 positions match TRBD2. The trim removed 3 bases at V and 0 bases at J, leaving 2 bases unmatched. Germline-derived CDR1 and CDR2 are SGHAT and FQNNGV. The CDR3 covers 14 residues. CDR3 coding DNA: TGTGCCAGCAGCTTCGGGACTATCTCCTACGAGCAGTACTTC. This sequence encodes CASSFGTISYEQYF. Together with reference TRBV11-2 and TRBJ2-7, the CDR3 gives the full variable domain: EAGVAQSPRYKIIEKRQSVAFWCNPISGHATLYWYQQILGQGPKLLIQFQNNGVVDDSQLPKDRFSAERLKGVDSTLKIQPAKLEDSAVYLCASSFGTISYEQYFGPGTRLTVT.

The chain employs TRBV7-9 and TRBJ2-2; 11 positions match TRBD2. The CDR3 extends over 15 amino acids. Germline assignment: CDR1 SEHNR and CDR2 FQNEAQ (reference sequence). V lost 7 bases, J lost 7 bases, and 8 bases stayed unmatched. The CDR3 nucleotides are TGTGCCAGCATCCCCCCTGGACTAGCGGGCGGGGAGCTGTTTTTT. Protein: CASIPPGLAGGELFF.

The chain uses TRBV27 and TRBJ1-5; TRBD1 is a possible D gene (5 bases). The V gene lost 4 bases and the J gene lost 1 base, with 17 bases spanning the gap. The CDR3 loop spans 17 amino acids. Germline assignment: CDR1 MNHEY and CDR2 SMNVEV (reference sequence). The CDR3, as DNA: TGTGCCAGCAGTTCCCACCGGACAAGGGCAAGCAATCAGCCCCAGCATTTT. This gives the protein CASSSHRTRASNQPQHF.

The chain uses TRBV6-5 and TRBJ2-7; 10 bases are shared with TRBD1. With 4 bases clipped from V and 7 bases from J, the junction kept 7 bases outside the gene matches. CDR3 length equals 14 residues. In germline, CDR1 is MNHEY, CDR2 SVGAGI. As DNA, the CDR3 is TGTGCCAGCAGTTTACGGACAGGGGGGAGGGAGCAGTACTTC. Translation: CASSLRTGGREQYF.

This clone turned up a few times. The chain's CDR3 is CASSQDGVLAFF. CDR3 sequence (DNA): TGCGCCAGCAGCCAAGATGGGGTTTTGGCTTTCTTT. J is TRBJ1-1 and V is TRBV4-1; D remains unclear. V lost 0 bases and J 11 bases, leaving 10 bases between the germline ends. The V gene's germline CDR1 is MGHRA and CDR2 YSYEKL. The CDR3 length is 12 residues.

On this clone: Other DNA sequences in the sample encode the same CDR3. The V gene is TRBV9, the J gene TRBJ1-1, with 8 positions matching TRBD1. The length of the CDR3 is 14 residues. Germline V gives CDR1 SGDLS, CDR2 YYNGEE. The V segment lost 2 bases and the J segment 0 bases; nucleotides outside the gene matches: 0. This CDR3 reads CASSVTGVNTEAFF. Here the CDR3 DNA reads TGTGCCAGCAGCGTGACAGGGGTGAACACTGAAGCTTTCTTT.

The chain employs TRBV19 and TRBJ1-5; TRBD1 agrees at 8 bases. CDR1 and CDR2 from the germline V gene are LNHDA and SQIVND (reference sequence). The V and J ends lost 10 bases and 4 bases, in that order; junction bases with no gene match: 12. CDR3 length equals 15 residues. CDR3 nucleotide sequence: TGTGCCACCTCGATATTACAGGGGGGAAATCAGCCCCAGCATTTT. Amino acids: CATSILQGGNQPQHF.

The CDR3 loop is CSVEGRDEVTGNTIYF. In DNA form, the CDR3 reads TGCAGCGTCGAGGGACGGGACGAGGTGACTGGAAACACCATATATTTT. V gene TRBV29-1 combines with J gene TRBJ1-3; D perhaps matches TRBD1 (5 bases). Trimming pared 6 bases from V and 2 bases from J, leaving 20 bases between. The germline CDR1 and CDR2 sequences are SQVTM and ANQGSEA. CDR3 length equals 16 residues.

The chain combines TRBV29-1 with TRBJ2-7; weak D call: TRBD1 (6 bases). Germline CDR1 SQVTM, CDR2 ANQGSEA. The length of the CDR3 is 14 residues. V shed 4 bases and J shed 4 bases, with 17 bases lying between them. CDR3 coding DNA: TGCAGCGTTGCCGGGACAACAGACAGGTACGAGCAGTACTTC. Its protein is CSVAGTTDRYEQYF.

The chain is built from TRBV28 and TRBJ1-1, with a weak D call TRBD1 (5 bases). Germline V gives CDR1 MDHEN, CDR2 SYDVKM. V was trimmed by 6 bases and J by 5 bases, leaving 13 bases between them. The CDR3 has 13 residues. The CDR3 spells CASRGQSGTEAFF. The CDR3 DNA is TGTGCCAGCAGAGGACAATCTGGGACTGAAGCTTTCTTT.

CDR3 sequence: CASSQLAITYEQYF. For the CDR3, the DNA is TGTGCCAGCAGCCAACTAGCGATTACCTACGAGCAGTACTTC. The J gene is TRBJ2-7, the V gene TRBV14; tentatively, D is TRBD2 (6 bases). There are 14 residues in the CDR3. V lost 2 bases to trimming and J lost 2 bases, with 10 bases between them. Germline-derived CDR1 and CDR2 are SGHDN and FVKESK.

V and J are TRBV7-3 and TRBJ1-4; no clear D. The J call is uncertain, as TRBJ2-2 better fits the DNA end. Germline V gene data show CDR1 as SGHTA and CDR2 as FQGTGA. This CDR3 spans 11 amino acids. The CDR3 DNA is TGTGCCAGCAGCCGGTTGGGGGAGCTGTTTTTT. Its translation is CASSRLGELFF.

The chain recombines TRBV27 with TRBJ1-2, with a possible D match to TRBD1 (5 bases). Germline V gives CDR1 MNHEY, CDR2 SMNVEV (reference sequence). This CDR3 is 14 amino acids long. Trimming took 7 bases from V and 3 from J, leaving 15 bases between them. CDR3 sequence (DNA): TGTGCCAGCACGAGTCCGGGGCTGGACTATGGCTACACCTTC. Translated: CASTSPGLDYGYTF.